Sequencing of this T cell receptor beta chain was carried out in a study of blood T cell repertoires in COVID-19. Looking at the study overall: The cDNA or gDNA used as material had been derived from T cells, B-cell-depleted T cells, or PBMCs.

With V trimmed by 4 bases and J by 5 bases, 16 bases remained unmatched. This CDR3 is built from 17 residues. Germline V gene data show CDR1 as MNHEY and CDR2 as SMNVEV (reference sequence). Method: immunoSEQ multiplex PCR; TCRdb's copy keeps in-frame clones and lacks some. The sample yields some 280,000 clones, roughly 90% seen once. J is TRBJ2-7 and V is TRBV27; 8 bases fit TRBD2. Sample: peripheral blood. The origin of this receptor is a woman aged 40 to 50 who had recovered from COVID-19. The CDR3 bases are TGTGCCAGCAGTTCCACTAGCGGAATCGGGAGTATAAACGAGCAGTACTTC. Translation: CASSSTSGIGSINEQYF.